The sequence of this T cell receptor (beta chain) was determined in a study of blood T cell repertoires in COVID-19. At the level of the study: Nucleic acid was either cDNA or gDNA, and it came from T cells, B-cell-depleted T cells, or PBMCs.

Authors' analysis steps: Amplification from reference gene primers served as the basis for estimated nucleated cell counts. Produced via immunoSEQ multiplex PCR; TCRdb's table is partial and in-frame only. The DNA gave D and trimming, while V, J and clone size come from that table. The table lists some 240,000 clones, 75% to 85% of them singletons. Recruited during active infection, patients (from Seattle) were subsequently followed longitudinally. Germline V gene sequence: CDR1 LGHNA, CDR2 YNFKEQ. The CDR3 has 11 residues. V shed 4 bases and J shed 9 bases, with 7 bases lying between them. The TCR sequence derives from a woman between 65 and 79 years old with COVID-19, enrolled during active disease. V usage is TRBV4-2 and J usage is TRBJ2-1; perhaps TRBD2 as D (6 bases). Sequenced material: peripheral blood. CDR3 in amino acids: CASSRGAEQFF. The CDR3 nucleotides are TGTGCCAGCAGCCGCGGGGCTGAGCAGTTCTTC.